The present T cell receptor (beta chain) was sequenced within a study of blood T cell repertoires in COVID-19. Study-wide background: COVID-19 samples collected from the United States, Italy and Spain covered acute and convalescent phases. PBMCs, B-cell-depleted T cells, or T cells provided the cDNA or gDNA that made up the material.

Followed longitudinally, the Seattle patients had been enrolled during active infection. The CDR3 runs 18 residues. Looked up from germline, CDR1 is SGHRS and CDR2 is YFSETQ. Trimming removed 4 bases from V and 8 bases from J; junction bases left unmatched: 13. Measured with immunoSEQ multiplex PCR; TCRdb has only the in-frame clones, and not every one. The table has 200,000 to 250,000 clones, roughly 81% seen once; the top ten hold around 7.2%. The sample was peripheral blood. This TCR was recovered from a woman older than 75 with COVID-19, enrolled during active disease. This chain joins TRBV5-1 and TRBJ1-6; 12 bases fit TRBD1. CDR3 protein: CASSAFRDRGPEDSPLHF. As DNA, the CDR3 is TGCGCCAGCAGCGCGTTCCGGGACAGGGGGCCGGAGGATTCACCCCTCCACTTT.